What follows describes a single T cell receptor beta chain. Its antigen specificity is not known. No base qualities exist here, and no much larger clone lies one base off it. This sample was included in a study of OX40 agonist ivuxolimab in advanced cancers. Turning to the overall study: Ivuxolimab, which targeted the costimulatory receptor OX40 (CD134), was an agonistic, fully human IgG2 monoclonal antibody. The point of sequencing TCRbeta in the periphery was to test whether ivuxolimab changed TCR sequence diversity and drove clonal T-cell expansion. Patients were allowed to have had prior anti-PD-1, anti-PD-L1 or anti-CTLA-4 therapy, and approximately 40% of the dose-escalation patients had been treated with checkpoint inhibitors. Intravenous ivuxolimab was administered to patients every 2 weeks at six dose levels: 0.01, 0.1, 0.3, 1.5, 3 and 10 mg/kg. Of the approximately 50 dose-escalation patients, hepatocellular carcinoma was present in about 20, melanoma in around 15, renal cell carcinoma in 9 and head and neck cancer in 9. Partial responses were achieved by three dose-escalation patients, of whom one had hepatocellular carcinoma and two had cutaneous melanoma. The dose-escalation cohort was roughly 87% male with a mean age of about 58 years, ranging from roughly 20 to 80. The paper describes the monotherapy dose-escalation part (N ≈ 52 patients) of the phase I trial of ivuxolimab. Broader findings and caveats from the paper: Low levels of normalized T-cell clonal expansion were also seen in some patients who did not respond. At doses of 0.1 to 3.0 mg/kg, clonal expansion of both CD4+ and CD8+ T cells in blood was seen between baseline and week 6. In partial responders in the 0.1-3.0 mg/kg groups, normalized peripheral clonal expansion was found to be among the lowest, especially among CD8+ T cells. Antigen specificity was not determined for the clonally expanded peripheral T cells. After ivuxolimab, more expanded clones were found on average in CD8+ T cells than in CD4+ T cells.

The germline V and J ends show losses of 8 bases and 7 bases respectively, and no gene match explains 7 bases of the junction. According to the germline V gene, CDR1 reads SGDLS and CDR2 reads YYNGEE. From its cysteine to its phenylalanine, the CDR3 spans 13 amino acids. CDR3 DNA only is kept here, 39 bases in frame from base 1. The trial excluded patients who had a history of autoimmune disease or were on systemic immunosuppression. Peripheral blood for TCR sequencing was drawn from every dose cohort at baseline, at cycle 4 day 1 and at cycle 7 day 1. Samples were obtained from an open-label, multicenter, first-in-human phase I dose-escalation trial of ivuxolimab. Adults with locally advanced or metastatic head and neck squamous cell, hepatocellular, melanoma or renal cell carcinoma were enrolled in the trial. Before TCR sequencing, CD4+ and CD8+ T cells were separately sorted from peripheral blood.

To sequence the TCRbeta CDR3 region, genomic DNA was isolated from the sorted cells. The immunoSEQ Assay was used to sequence the TCRbeta CDR3 regions. TCRdb re-hosts the immuneACCESS table, in-frame sequences only. Its copies lack some clones; in the studies checked, an unresolved V gene accounts for under half of them, and the cause for the rest is not known. The sample profile shows 49,000 or so clones; approximately 91% of them were found once. Roughly 49% of the sample rests with the top ten. The chain uses TRBV9 and TRBJ2-1; 9 central bases correspond to TRBD1. The specimen comprised CD4+ or CD8+ T cells sorted from blood, sampled in a trial of the OX40 agonist ivuxolimab. The sequence came from an adult with an advanced solid tumor such as melanoma, head and neck, liver or kidney cancer. CDR3 region: CARGPDRGNEQFF. The nucleotides are TGTGCCAGGGGACCGGACAGGGGTAATGAGCAGTTCTTC.